This record covers a single TCR beta chain. The antigen is unknown. This entry belongs to a study of siplizumab effects on memory and regulatory T cells. With 5 bases clipped from V and 1 base from J, the junction kept 1 base outside the gene matches. The CDR3 is made up of 15 amino acids. The germline V gene has CDR1 MNHNS and CDR2 SASEGT. Assay: immunoSEQ multiplex PCR; the TCRdb copy retains only in-frame clones and omits some. This sample has approximately 120,000 clones, with roughly nine tenths found just once. General observations from the study: Siplizumab produced a significant reduction in alloreactive sequences that were traceable to unstimulated CD4+ memory cells.

The V and J genes are TRBV6-1 and TRBJ1-6; 8 bases match TRBD1. The sample comprised Tregs sorted from blood. This clonotype originated in a human donor in good health. The CDR3 sequence: CASSRQGSYNSPLHF. The CDR3 DNA reads as TGTGCCAGCAGTAGACAGGGGTCCTATAATTCACCCCTCCACTTT.